This T cell receptor beta chain was sequenced in a study of blood T cells in healthy people across ages. Study-wide findings and caveats: Investigators viewed diversity estimates from one million T cells as underestimates, the study reported. In older individuals, TCR beta diversity per million T cells was lower, falling roughly linearly with age.

With respect to this clonotype: Its antigen is currently unknown.

Isolating PBMCs gave at least 6 million of these cells per sample. Extraction of total RNA produced a minimum of 5.5 micrograms from each sample. Trimming took 6 bases from V and 0 from J; bases not matched to a gene: 4. This CDR3 region has 17 residues. For the second PCR, which ran for 7 to 11 cycles, a sample-barcoded 5' primer and a J-beta primer mix were used. Using its own MiXCR run on the 5' RACE reads, TCRdb lists one record per CDR3 protein. The sample includes under 2,000,000 distinct CDR3 sequences, about 50% of them seen just once. This sequence originates from a woman aged 40 to 55 in good health. The sample comprised blood. V is TRBV12-3 or TRBV12-4 and J is TRBJ2-3; 15 nucleotides align to TRBD2. The CDR3 DNA reads as TGTGCCAGCAGGGGACTAGCGGGGGGACCTAGCACAGATACGCAGTATTTT. Translating gives CASRGLAGGPSTDTQYF.